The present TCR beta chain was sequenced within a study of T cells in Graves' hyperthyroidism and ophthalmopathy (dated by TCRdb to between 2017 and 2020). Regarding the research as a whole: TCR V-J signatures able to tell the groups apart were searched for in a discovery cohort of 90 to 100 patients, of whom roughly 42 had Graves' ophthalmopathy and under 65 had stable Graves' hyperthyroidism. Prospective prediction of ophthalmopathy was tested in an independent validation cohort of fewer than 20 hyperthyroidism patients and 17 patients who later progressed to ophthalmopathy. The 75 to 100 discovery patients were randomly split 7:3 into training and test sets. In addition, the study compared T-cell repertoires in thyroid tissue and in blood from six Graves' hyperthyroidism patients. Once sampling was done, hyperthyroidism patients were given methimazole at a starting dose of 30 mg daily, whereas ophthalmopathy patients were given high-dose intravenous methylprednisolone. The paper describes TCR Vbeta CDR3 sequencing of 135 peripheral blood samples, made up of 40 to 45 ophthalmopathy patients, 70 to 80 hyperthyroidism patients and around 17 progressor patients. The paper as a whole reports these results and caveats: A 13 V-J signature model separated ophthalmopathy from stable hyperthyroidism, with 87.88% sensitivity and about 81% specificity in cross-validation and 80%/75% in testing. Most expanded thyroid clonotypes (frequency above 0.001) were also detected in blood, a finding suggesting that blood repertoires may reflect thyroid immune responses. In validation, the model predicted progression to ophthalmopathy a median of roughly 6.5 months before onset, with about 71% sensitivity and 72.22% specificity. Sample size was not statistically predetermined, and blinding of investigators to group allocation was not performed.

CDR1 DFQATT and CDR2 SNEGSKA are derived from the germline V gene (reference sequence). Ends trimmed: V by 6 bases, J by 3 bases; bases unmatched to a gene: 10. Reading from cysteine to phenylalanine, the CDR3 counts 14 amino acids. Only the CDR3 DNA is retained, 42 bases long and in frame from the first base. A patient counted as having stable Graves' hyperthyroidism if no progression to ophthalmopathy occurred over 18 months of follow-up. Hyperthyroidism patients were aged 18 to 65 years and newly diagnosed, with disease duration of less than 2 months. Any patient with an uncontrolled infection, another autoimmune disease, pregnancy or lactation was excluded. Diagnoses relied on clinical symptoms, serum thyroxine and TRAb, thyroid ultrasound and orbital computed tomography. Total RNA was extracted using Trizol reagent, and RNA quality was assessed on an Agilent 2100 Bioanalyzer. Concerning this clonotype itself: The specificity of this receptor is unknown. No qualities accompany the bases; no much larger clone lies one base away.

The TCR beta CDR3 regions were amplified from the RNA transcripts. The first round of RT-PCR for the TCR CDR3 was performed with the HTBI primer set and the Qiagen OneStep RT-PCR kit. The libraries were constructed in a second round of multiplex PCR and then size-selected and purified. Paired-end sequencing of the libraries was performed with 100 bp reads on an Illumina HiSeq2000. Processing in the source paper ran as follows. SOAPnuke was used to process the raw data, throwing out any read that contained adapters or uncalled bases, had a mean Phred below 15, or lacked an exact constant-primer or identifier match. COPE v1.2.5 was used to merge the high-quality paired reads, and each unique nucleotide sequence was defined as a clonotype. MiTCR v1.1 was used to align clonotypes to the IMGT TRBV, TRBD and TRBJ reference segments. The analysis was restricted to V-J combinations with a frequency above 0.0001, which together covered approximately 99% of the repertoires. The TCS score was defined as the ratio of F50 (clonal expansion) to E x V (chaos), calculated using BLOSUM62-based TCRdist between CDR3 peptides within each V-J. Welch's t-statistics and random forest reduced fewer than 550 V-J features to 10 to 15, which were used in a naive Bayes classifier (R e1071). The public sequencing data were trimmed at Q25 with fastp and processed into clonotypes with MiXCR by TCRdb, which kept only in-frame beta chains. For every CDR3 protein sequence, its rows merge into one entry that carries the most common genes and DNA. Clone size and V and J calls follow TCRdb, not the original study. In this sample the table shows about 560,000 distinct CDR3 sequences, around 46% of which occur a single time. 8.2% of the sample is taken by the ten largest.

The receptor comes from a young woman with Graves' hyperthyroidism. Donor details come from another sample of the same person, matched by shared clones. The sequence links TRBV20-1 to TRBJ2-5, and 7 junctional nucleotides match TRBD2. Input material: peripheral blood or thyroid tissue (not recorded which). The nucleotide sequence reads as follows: TGCAGTGCCCGACTGCCTAGCGGTAAAGAGACCCAGTACTTC. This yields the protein CSARLPSGKETQYF.